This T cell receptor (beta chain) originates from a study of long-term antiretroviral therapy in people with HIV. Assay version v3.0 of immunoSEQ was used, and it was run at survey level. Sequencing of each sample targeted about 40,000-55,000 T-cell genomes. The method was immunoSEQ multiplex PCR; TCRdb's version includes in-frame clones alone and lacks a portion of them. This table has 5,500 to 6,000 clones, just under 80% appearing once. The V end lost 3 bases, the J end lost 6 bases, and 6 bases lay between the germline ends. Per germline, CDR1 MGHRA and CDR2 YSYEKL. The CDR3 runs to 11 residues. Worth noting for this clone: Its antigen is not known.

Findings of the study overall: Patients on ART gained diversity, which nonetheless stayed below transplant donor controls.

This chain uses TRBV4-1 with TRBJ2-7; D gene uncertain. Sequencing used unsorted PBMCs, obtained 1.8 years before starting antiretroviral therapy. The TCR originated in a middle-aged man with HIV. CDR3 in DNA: TGCGCCAGCAGCCAGGATAGCGAGCAGTACTTC. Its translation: CASSQDSEQYF.